This record concerns one TCR beta chain sequence. This specimen comes from a study of control samples from healthy donors and cancer patients. The protocol was immunoSEQ multiplex PCR, while the TCRdb copy is restricted to in-frame clones and leaves out a portion. Found here are approximately 170,000 clones, 92% of them singletons; the top ten hold 0.68%. Germline V gene sequence: CDR1 SGHAT, CDR2 FQNNGV. The CDR3 runs 18 residues. V lost 1 base to trimming and J lost 0 bases, with 15 bases between them. The TCR sequence derives from a woman in her 30s in good health. The chain carries TRBV11-2 and TRBJ2-2; perhaps TRBD2 as D (6 bases). Sequencing input: blood. CDR3 nucleotide sequence: TGTGCCAGCAGCTTAGCAGAGATGGGACTGACGAACACCGGGGAGCTGTTTTTT. Translation: CASSLAEMGLTNTGELFF. The full variable domain, rest sourced from reference TRBV11-2 and TRBJ2-2, is EAGVAQSPRYKIIEKRQSVAFWCNPISGHATLYWYQQILGQGPKLLIQFQNNGVVDDSQLPKDRFSAERLKGVDSTLKIQPAKLEDSAVYLCASSLAEMGLTNTGELFFGEGSRLTVL.